This record covers a single T cell receptor (beta chain). Its target is unknown. The junction differs from germline at one of its ends, possibly a read error. The source of the sample is a study of cytomegalovirus exposure and HLA in healthy donors. Background on the study: A preliminary data release comprised around 85 million unique TCRs obtained from HLA-typed donors. General study points: Specificity for CMV antigens was confirmed in vitro for a few of the CMV-associated chains. The HLA-A and HLA-B alleles of most subjects were reportedly predicted accurately from TCR beta sequences.

CDR3 size: 11 residues. Germline V gene lookup returns CDR1 MRHNA and CDR2 SNTAGT. The PCR had 60 Vbeta and 13 Jbeta primers. The table came from immunoSEQ multiplex PCR; TCRdb's copy has only in-frame clones and leaves some out. The sample gives 130,000 or so clones, roughly three quarters of which show up once; roughly 0.9% is in the top ten. Source material: PBMCs. The gene calls are TRBV6-4 and TRBJ1-2; D is uncertain. The receptor comes from a woman aged 55 to 70 in good health and CMV-seronegative. CDR3 sequence reads: CAGSDRYGYTF. The CDR3 region has the DNA TGTGCCGGCAGTGATCGCTATGGCTACACCTTC.